This T cell receptor delta chain was sequenced during a study of γδ T cells in repeated Plasmodium falciparum infection listed by TCRdb under 2021. Notes on the research overall: The natural-infection arm enrolled Malian children exposed to intense seasonal malaria transmission, compared against age and gender matched Australian children. Malian gammadelta TCR repertoires were analysed cross-sectionally during no-transmission periods and longitudinally across acute febrile malaria episodes. Controlled-infection subjects were sampled at baseline, immediately before selected infections, and 21 days after each infection. A few malaria-naive U.S. adults underwent four controlled human malaria infections by bites from P. falciparum NF54-infected Anopheles stephensi mosquitoes over around 590 days. In the study, the shaping of the human gammadelta T cell repertoire by repeated Plasmodium falciparum infection was examined using natural infection in Mali and controlled human malaria infection. The paper as a whole reports these results and caveats: Analysis of inter-individual variability in gammadelta T cell responses was limited by the small size of the controlled-infection cohort. The Malian cohort came from a small rural village of predominantly one ethnic group, limiting generalizability. In Vdelta2-negative, largely Vdelta1+, gammadelta TCR repertoires, repeated controlled infections appeared to drive waves of new clonotype selection. Compared with the repertoires of Australian children, the Vdelta2-negative gammadelta TCR repertoires of Malian children appeared more clonally expanded, less diverse and less shared. A highly stable polyclonal repertoire over time and infection, with many inter-individual overlapping TCRgamma sequences, was shown by Vgamma9/Vdelta2+ TCR repertoires.

For bulk TCR repertoire analysis, Vgamma9/Vdelta2+ and Vdelta2-negative gammadelta T cell populations were isolated by flow sorting from peripheral blood mononuclear cells. The library relied on multiplex PCR. TCRdb shows the sequencer as Illumina MiSeq. From each sorted gammadelta T cell sample, both TCR gamma (TRG) and TCR delta (TRD) chains were sequenced. Under the source paper's analysis protocol: Clonotype tree plots, accumulated frequency of the top 20 clonotypes, diversity index (DI) and D75 metrics were included in the repertoire analyses. Identical DNA sequences were merged into single rows after TCRdb reprocessed the public reads with CATT. The V and J calls follow TCRdb's processing rather than the paper's. Here the sample has over 90,000 delta-chain clones; 0.85% to 1% occur a single time. Clones ranked in the top ten supply roughly 9.5% of the sample. CDR1 and CDR2 were assigned from the germline V gene as TSWWSYY and QGS. The CDR3 has 22 amino acids, counting the end cysteine and phenylalanine. Just the 66-base CDR3 DNA is kept, in frame starting at base 1. The junction carries 30 bases between V and J, which are trimmed by 1 base and 0 bases respectively.

Concerning this clone: The target of this receptor is not known. This probably arose from a read error, given a far larger clone one base away. The sample holds other DNA sequences that translate to the same CDR3.

The chain links TRDV1 with TRDJ1; the D gene is perhaps TRDD3, from 6 matching bases. The J gene, left out of TCRdb, was set here by checking the DNA against germline. The sequenced material came from gamma-delta T cells from blood. The sequence was collected from a pool of human donors (malaria-infected and uninfected, not separated). For the CDR3, the sequence is CALGEPRRRDTRTPFHTDKLIF. The nucleotide sequence is TGTGCTCTTGGGGAACCTCGGAGGAGAGATACGCGGACACCATTCCACACCGATAAACTCATCTTT.